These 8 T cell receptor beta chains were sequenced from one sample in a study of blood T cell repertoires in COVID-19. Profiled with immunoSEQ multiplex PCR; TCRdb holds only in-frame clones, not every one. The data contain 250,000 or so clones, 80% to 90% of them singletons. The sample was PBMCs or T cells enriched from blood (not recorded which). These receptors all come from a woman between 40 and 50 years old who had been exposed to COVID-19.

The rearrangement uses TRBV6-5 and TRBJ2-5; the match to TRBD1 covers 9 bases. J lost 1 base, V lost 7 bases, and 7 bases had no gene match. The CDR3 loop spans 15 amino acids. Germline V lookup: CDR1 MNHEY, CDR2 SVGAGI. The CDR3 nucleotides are TGTGCCAGCAAGCTAAACAGGGGGCTCCAAGAGACCCAGTACTTC. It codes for CASKLNRGLQETQYF.

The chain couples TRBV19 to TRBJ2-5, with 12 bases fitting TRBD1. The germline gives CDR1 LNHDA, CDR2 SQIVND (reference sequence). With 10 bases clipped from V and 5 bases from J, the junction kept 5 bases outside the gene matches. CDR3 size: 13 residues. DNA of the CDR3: TGTGCCACTAGGGACAGGGGGCAGGAGACCCAGTACTTC. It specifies CATRDRGQETQYF.

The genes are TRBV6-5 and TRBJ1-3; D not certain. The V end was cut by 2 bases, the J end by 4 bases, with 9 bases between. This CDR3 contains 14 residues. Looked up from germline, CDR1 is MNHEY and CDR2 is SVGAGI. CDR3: CASSYGYTGNTIYF. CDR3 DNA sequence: TGTGCCAGCAGTTACGGTTACACGGGAAACACCATATATTTT.

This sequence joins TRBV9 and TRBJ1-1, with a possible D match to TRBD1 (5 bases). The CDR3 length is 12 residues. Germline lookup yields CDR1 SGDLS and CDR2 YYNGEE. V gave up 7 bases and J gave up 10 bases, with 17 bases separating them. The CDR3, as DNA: TGTGCCAGCGAGCGGGACGGTTGGAGAGCTTTCTTT. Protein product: CASERDGWRAFF. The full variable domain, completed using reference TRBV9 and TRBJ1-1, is DSGVTQTPKHLITATGQRVTLRCSPRSGDLSVYWYQQSLDQGLQFLIQYYNGEERAKGNILERFSAQQFPDLHSELNLSSLELGDSALYFCASERDGWRAFFGQGTRLTVV.

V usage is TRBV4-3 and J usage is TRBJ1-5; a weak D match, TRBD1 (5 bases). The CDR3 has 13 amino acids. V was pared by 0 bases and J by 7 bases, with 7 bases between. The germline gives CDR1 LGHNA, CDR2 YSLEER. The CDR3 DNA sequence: TGCGCCAGCAGCCAAGATCGGGGGCAGCCCCAGCATTTT. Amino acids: CASSQDRGQPQHF.

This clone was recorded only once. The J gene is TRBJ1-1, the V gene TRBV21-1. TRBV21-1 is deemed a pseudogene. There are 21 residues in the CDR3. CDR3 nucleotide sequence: TGTGCCAGCAGCAAAACCCAAACGCACCTTCCCCCCAAACGCACCGCGAATGAAGCTTTCTTT. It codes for CASSKTQTHLPPKRTANEAFF.

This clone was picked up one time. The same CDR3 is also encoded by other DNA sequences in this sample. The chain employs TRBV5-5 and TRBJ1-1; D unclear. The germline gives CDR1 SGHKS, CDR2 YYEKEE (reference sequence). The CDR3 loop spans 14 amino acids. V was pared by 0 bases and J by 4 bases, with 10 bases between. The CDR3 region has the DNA TGTGCCAGCAGCTTGGAAGGAGGTGGCACTGAAGCTTTCTTT. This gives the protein CASSLEGGGTEAFF.

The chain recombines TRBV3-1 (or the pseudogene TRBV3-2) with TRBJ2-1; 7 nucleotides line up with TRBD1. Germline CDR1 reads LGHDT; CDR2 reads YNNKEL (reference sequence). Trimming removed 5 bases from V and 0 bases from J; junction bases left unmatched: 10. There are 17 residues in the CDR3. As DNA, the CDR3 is TGTGCCAGCAGCTCAAGGGGCGCAGGGGGCTCCTACAATGAGCAGTTCTTC. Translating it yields CASSSRGAGGSYNEQFF.